These 10 T cell receptor beta chains originate from one sample sequenced in a study of CDR3 diversity in severe acne. A single record per CDR3 protein comes from TCRdb applying MiXCR to the PCR reads. The sample includes more than 80,000 distinct CDR3 sequences, under 55% of them seen just once. Input material: blood. These receptors were taken from a male donor with severe acne vulgaris.

This clonotype has at least ten counts. The V gene is TRBV6-6, the J gene TRBJ2-7; no clear D. The V gene's germline CDR1 is MNHNY and CDR2 SVGAGI (reference sequence). V lost 2 bases and J lost 3, with 5 bases in between. The CDR3 is 12 amino acids. In nucleotides, the CDR3 is TGTGCCAGCAGTTACCCTTACTACGAGCAGTACTTC. Protein: CASSYPYYEQYF.

The genes are TRBV5-8 and TRBJ2-5; D call uncertain. TRBJ2-1 matches the DNA end more closely, so the J call is doubtful. This CDR3 spans 12 amino acids. CDR1 is SGHTS, CDR2 YDEGEE, per germline. DNA of the CDR3: TGTGCCAGCACCCCTAGGAGTCATGAGCAGTTCTTC. Translating gives CASTPRSHEQFF.

V and J are TRBV25-1 and TRBJ1-6; D is uncertain. V was trimmed by 2 bases and J by 4 bases, leaving 6 bases between them. Germline assignment: CDR1 MGHDK and CDR2 SYGVNS. The CDR3 sequence is 14 residues long. The CDR3 loop is CASSEQPYNSPLHF. Written as DNA, the CDR3 is TGTGCCAGCAGTGAACAGCCTTATAATTCACCCCTCCACTTT.

The rearrangement uses TRBV20-1 and TRBJ2-4; unclear D gene. V was cut by 1 base and J by 0 bases, with 7 bases left in between. CDR1 is DFQATT, CDR2 SNEGSKA, per germline (reference sequence). The CDR3 runs to 14 residues. The CDR3 nucleotides read TGCAGTGCTAGAGGTTCCCTAGCCAAAAACATTCAGTACTTC. This gives the protein CSARGSLAKNIQYF.

The chain combines TRBV7-8 with TRBJ2-7, with 7 bases matching TRBD1. Trimming removed 5 bases from V and 3 bases from J; junction bases left unmatched: 7. Germline V CDR1 and CDR2: SGHVS, FQNEAQ. The CDR3 totals 14 residues. The CDR3 sequence: CASSPRDRHYEQYF. In DNA form, the CDR3 reads TGTGCCAGCAGCCCCCGGGACAGACACTACGAGCAGTACTTC. The entire variable domain, with the rest obtained from reference TRBV7-8 and TRBJ2-7, is as follows: GAGVSQSPRYKVAKRGQDVALRCDPISGHVSLFWYQQALGQGPEFLTYFQNEAQLDKSGLPSDRFFAERPEGSVSTLKIQRTQQEDSAVYLCASSPRDRHYEQYFGPGTRLTVT.

This clonotype was picked up many times. The CDR3 is CASSLDINSYEQYF. The CDR3 DNA reads TGTGCCAGCAGCTTGGACATAAACTCCTACGAGCAGTACTTC. The chain uses TRBV5-6 and TRBJ2-7; D gene ambiguous. Germline V CDR1 and CDR2: SGHDT, YYEEEE. The CDR3 has 14 amino acids. V lost 0 bases and J lost 0, with 7 bases in between.

Note on this clonotype: One end of the junction is discordant with germline, which a read error may explain. The chain couples TRBV20-1 to TRBJ2-7, with D unclear. The CDR3 covers 9 residues. Germline V CDR1 and CDR2: DFQATT, SNEGSKA (reference sequence). CDR3 region: CSAKYEQCF. The CDR3 nucleotides read TGCAGTGCTAAATACGAACAGTGCTTC.

This clonotype was seen a single time. This sequence joins TRBV6-2 or TRBV6-3 and TRBJ2-2; unclear D gene. V was pared by 5 bases and J by 7 bases, with 5 bases between. Per germline, CDR1 MNHEY and CDR2 SVGEGT. CDR3 size: 11 residues. CDR3 bases: TGTGCCAGCAGTGATTTCGGGGAGCTGTTTTTT. Protein sequence: CASSDFGELFF.

CDR3 loop: CATSRDRGRRQPQHF. DNA for the CDR3: TGTGCCACCAGCAGAGATCGGGGTAGGAGGCAGCCCCAGCATTTT. The J gene is TRBJ1-5, the V gene TRBV15; D remains ambiguous. Germline CDR1 LNHNV, CDR2 YYDKDF (reference sequence). Between the trimmed V and J ends, which lost 0 bases and 7 bases, there was a span of 13 bases. This CDR3 comprises 15 residues.

The sample holds one count of this clonotype. This rearrangement joins TRBV20-1 to TRBJ2-1, with 9 bases identical to TRBD2. Germline V gives CDR1 DFQATT, CDR2 SNEGSKA (reference sequence). There are 15 residues in the CDR3. J was trimmed by 6 bases and V by 0 bases; bases with no gene match: 6. The CDR3 region is CSAREVAGVGNEQFF. For the CDR3, the DNA is TGCAGTGCTAGAGAAGTAGCGGGAGTCGGCAATGAGCAGTTCTTC.